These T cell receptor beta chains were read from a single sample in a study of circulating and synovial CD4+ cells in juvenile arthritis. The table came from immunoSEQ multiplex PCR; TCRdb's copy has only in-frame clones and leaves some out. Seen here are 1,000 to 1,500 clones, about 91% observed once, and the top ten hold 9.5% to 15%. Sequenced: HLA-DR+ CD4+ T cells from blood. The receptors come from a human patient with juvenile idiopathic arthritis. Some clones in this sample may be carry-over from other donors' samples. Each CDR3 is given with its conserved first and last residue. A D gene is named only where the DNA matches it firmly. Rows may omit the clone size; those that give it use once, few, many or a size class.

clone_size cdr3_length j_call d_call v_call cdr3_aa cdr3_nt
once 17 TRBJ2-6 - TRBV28 CASSMAGHLSGANVLTF TGTGCCAGCAGCATGGCCGGACATCTCTCTGGGGCCAACGTCCTGACTTTC
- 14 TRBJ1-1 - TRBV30 CAWSVGQGSTEASF -
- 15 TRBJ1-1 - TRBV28 CSIRRGASGKTEAFF TGTTCTATCCGCCGGGGGGCCTCCGGGAAAACTGAAGCTTTCTTT
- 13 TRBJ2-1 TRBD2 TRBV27 CASSLIGRDEQFF TGTGCCAGCAGTTTAATCGGGAGGGATGAGCAGTTCTTC
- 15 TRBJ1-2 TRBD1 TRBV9 CASSVQAGGPYGYTF TGTGCCAGCAGCGTTCAAGCAGGGGGACCGTACGGCTACACCTTC
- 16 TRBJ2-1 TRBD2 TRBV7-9 CASSRIPLAGVIEQFF TGTGCCAGCAGCCGGATACCACTAGCGGGAGTGATTGAGCAGTTCTTC
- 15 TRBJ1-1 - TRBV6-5 CASSSPTGVNTEAFF TGTGCCAGCAGTTCCCCGACAGGCGTGAACACTGAAGCTTTCTTT
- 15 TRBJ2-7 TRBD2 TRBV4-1 CASSQERGSSYEQYF TGCGCCAGCAGCCAAGAGCGCGGGAGCTCCTACGAGCAGTACTTC
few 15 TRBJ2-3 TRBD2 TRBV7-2 CASSLGREGRDTQYF TGTGCCAGCAGCTTAGGGCGGGAGGGCCGAGATACGCAGTATTTT
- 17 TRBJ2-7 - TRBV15 CATSRDSPLARSYEQYF TGTGCCACCAGCAGAGATAGCCCGCTAGCGCGTTCCTACGAGCAGTACTTC
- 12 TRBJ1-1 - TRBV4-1 CASSRGNTEAFF TGCGCCAGCAGCCGAGGGAACACTGAAGCTTTCTTT
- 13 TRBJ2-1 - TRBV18 CASSLGTSNEQFF TGTGCCAGCTCACTGGGGACTTCAAATGAGCAGTTCTTC
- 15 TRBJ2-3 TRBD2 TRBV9 CASSASAGVTDTQYF TGTGCCAGCAGCGCTTCAGCGGGGGTCACAGATACGCAGTATTTT
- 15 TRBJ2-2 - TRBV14 CASSHTGTVTGELFF TGTGCCAGCAGCCACACCGGGACTGTCACCGGGGAGCTGTTTTTT
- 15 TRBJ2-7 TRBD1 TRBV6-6 CASSYWGTGVNEQYF TGTGCCAGCAGTTACTGGGGGACAGGGGTTAACGAGCAGTACTTC
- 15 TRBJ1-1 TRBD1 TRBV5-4 CASSPGTGGHTEAFF TGTGCCAGCAGCCCGGGGACAGGGGGCCACACTGAAGCTTTCTTT
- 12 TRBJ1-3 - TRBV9 CASSVSGNTIYF TGTGCCAGCAGCGTTAGTGGAAACACCATATATTTT
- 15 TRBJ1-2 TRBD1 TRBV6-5 CASSYLRDRVAGYTF TGTGCCAGCAGTTACTTACGGGACAGGGTTGCTGGCTACACCTTC
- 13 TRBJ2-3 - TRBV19 CASRGASTDTQYF TGTGCCAGTAGGGGAGCTAGCACAGATACGCAGTATTTT
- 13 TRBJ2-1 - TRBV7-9 CASSLAAAGEQFF TGTGCCAGCAGCTTAGCAGCAGCGGGTGAGCAGTTCTTC
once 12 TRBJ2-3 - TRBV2 CASRVNRVGQYF TGTGCCAGCAGGGTCAACAGGGTGGGTCAGTATTTT
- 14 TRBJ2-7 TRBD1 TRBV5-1 CASSLSGGAYEQYF TGCGCCAGCAGCTTGTCAGGGGGAGCCTACGAGCAGTACTTC
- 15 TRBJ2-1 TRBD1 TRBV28 CASSPGQGDNNEQFF TGTGCCAGCAGTCCGGGACAGGGAGACAACAATGAGCAGTTCTTC
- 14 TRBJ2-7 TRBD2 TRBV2 CASSAGGNGGKQYF TGTGCCAGCAGTGCTGGAGGGAACGGGGGGAAGCAGTACTTC
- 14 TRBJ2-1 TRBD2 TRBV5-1 CASRRLAGDNEQFF TGCGCCAGCAGACGACTAGCGGGAGACAATGAGCAGTTCTTC
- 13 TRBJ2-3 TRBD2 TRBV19 CASRTSGADTQYF TGTGCCAGTAGAACTAGCGGGGCAGATACGCAGTATTTT
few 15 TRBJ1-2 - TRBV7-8 CASSLAGEGNYGYTF TGTGCCAGCAGCTTAGCAGGGGAGGGGAACTATGGCTACACCTTC
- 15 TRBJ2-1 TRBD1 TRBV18 CASSPTGGPYNEQFF TGTGCCAGCTCACCGACAGGGGGCCCCTACAATGAGCAGTTCTTC
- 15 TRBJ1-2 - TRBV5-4 CASSFEMEARYGYTF TGTGCCAGCAGCTTTGAAATGGAGGCTCGCTATGGCTACACCTTC
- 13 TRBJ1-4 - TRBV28 CASRSRVPEKLFF TGTGCCAGCAGATCCAGGGTCCCAGAAAAACTGTTTTTT
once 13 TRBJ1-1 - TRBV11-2 CASSLSLGGKAFF TGTGCCAGCAGCTTAAGTTTGGGGGGAAAAGCTTTCTTT
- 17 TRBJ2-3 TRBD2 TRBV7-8 CASSRLAGGRITDTQYF TGTGCCAGCAGCCGACTAGCGGGAGGTCGAATCACAGATACGCAGTATTTT
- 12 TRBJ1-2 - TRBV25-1 CASSTGFYGYTF TGTGCCAGCAGTACAGGATTCTATGGCTACACCTTC
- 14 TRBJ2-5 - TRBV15 CATSRVSDQETQYF TGTGCCACCAGCAGAGTTTCGGACCAAGAGACCCAGTACTTC
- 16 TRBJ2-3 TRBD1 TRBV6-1 CASSEAATGGSSTQYF TGTGCCAGCAGTGAAGCCGCGACAGGGGGCTCTAGCACGCAGTATTTT
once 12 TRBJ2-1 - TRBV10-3 CAISESSWVQFF TGTGCCATCAGTGAGTCTAGCTGGGTGCAGTTCTTC
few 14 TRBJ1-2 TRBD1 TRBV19 CASSIGGQGDGYTF TGTGCCAGTAGTATAGGGGGACAGGGGGATGGCTACACCTTC
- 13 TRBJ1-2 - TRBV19 CASSPGLRYGYTF TGTGCCAGTAGCCCGGGACTGAGATATGGCTACACCTTC
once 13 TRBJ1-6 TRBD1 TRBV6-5 CASSLQGNSPLHF TGTGCCAGCAGCCTACAGGGGAATTCCCCCCTCCACTTT
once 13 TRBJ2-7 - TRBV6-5 CASSYAENYEQYF TGTGCCAGCAGTTACGCGGAGAACTACGAGCAGTACTTC
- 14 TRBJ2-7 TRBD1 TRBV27 CASSIDRGPYEQYF TGTGCCAGCAGCATTGACAGGGGACCCTACGAGCAGTACTTC
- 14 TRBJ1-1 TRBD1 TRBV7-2 CASSLRQGVTEAFF TGTGCCAGCAGCTTAAGGCAGGGGGTAACTGAAGCTTTCTTT
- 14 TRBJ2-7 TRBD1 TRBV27 CASSHRDSYYEQYF TGTGCCAGCAGTCACCGGGACAGCTACTACGAGCAGTACTTC
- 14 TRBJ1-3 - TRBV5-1 CASSLDNIGNTIYF TGCGCCAGCAGCTTGGATAATATCGGAAACACCATATATTTT
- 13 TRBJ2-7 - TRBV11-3 CASSLQQGYEQYF TGTGCCAGCAGCTTACAACAGGGCTACGAGCAGTACTTC
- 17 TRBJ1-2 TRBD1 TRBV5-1 CASSLVGAHRGGDGYTF TGCGCCAGCAGCTTGGTTGGCGCTCACAGGGGCGGCGATGGCTACACCTTC
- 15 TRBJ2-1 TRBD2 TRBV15 CATSPRTSVYNEQFF TGTGCCACCAGCCCCCGGACTAGCGTTTACAATGAGCAGTTCTTC
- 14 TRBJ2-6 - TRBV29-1 CSVGQASGANVLTF TGCAGCGTCGGTCAGGCCTCTGGGGCCAACGTCCTGACTTTC
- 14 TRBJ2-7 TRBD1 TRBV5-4 CASSSRTGAHEQYF TGTGCCAGCAGCAGCCGGACAGGGGCCCACGAGCAGTACTTC